The 26 T cell receptor beta chains reported below all come from one sample, sequenced in a study of cytomegalovirus exposure and HLA in healthy donors (dated 2017 in TCRdb). The method behind the library was the immunoSEQ multiplex PCR assay. What TCRdb holds here is the immuneACCESS table cut down to in-frame rearrangements. Part of the clones is not present; checked against another copy, under half of the missing clones reflect an unresolved V gene, and the others are unexplained. Counted in this sample were 200,000 to 250,000 clones; 75% to 95% of them appeared once. About 0.95% of the sample is in the top ten clones. The specimen sequenced was PBMCs. The receptors were sampled from a woman aged 18-29 years in good health and CMV-seronegative.

The chain combines TRBV5-1 with TRBJ2-7; no clear D. Deletions cut 3 bases from V and 1 base from J, with 14 bases between. Germline-derived CDR1 and CDR2 are SGHRS and YFSETQ. The CDR3 runs to 15 residues. CDR3 DNA: TGCGCCAGCAGCTCTTCCGGAGTCGGATCCTACGAGCAGTACTTC. This codes for CASSSSGVGSYEQYF.

The V gene is TRBV27, the J gene TRBJ1-2, with a tentative D call TRBD1 (5 bases). Germline V CDR1 and CDR2: MNHEY, SMNVEV (reference sequence). There are 16 residues in the CDR3. V was shortened by 6 bases and J by 7 bases, with 24 bases between the two germline ends. The DNA for the CDR3 is TGTGCCAGCAGGAAAGAAGGCAGTGGGGGAGGTTCTGGCTACACCTTC. This gives the protein CASRKEGSGGGSGYTF.

This clone was recorded only once. The chain links TRBV19 to TRBJ1-2; tentatively, D is TRBD1 (5 bases). V lost 11 bases and J 4 bases, leaving 14 bases between the germline ends. This CDR3 has 12 residues. Germline CDR1 LNHDA, CDR2 SQIVND (reference sequence). The CDR3 DNA reads TGTGCCGGCGAAGACAGCTCCTATGGCTACACCTTC. Protein product: CAGEDSSYGYTF.

The V call is TRBV27, the J call TRBJ1-5; D unclear. Germline V gives CDR1 MNHEY, CDR2 SMNVEV (reference sequence). Between the trimmed V and J ends, which lost 3 bases and 4 bases, there was a span of 4 bases. The CDR3 loop spans 12 amino acids. The CDR3 DNA reads as TGTGCCAGCAGTTTCGGGAATCAGCCCCAGCATTTT. It codes for CASSFGNQPQHF.

CDR3 residues: CASSSGPGASMTF. The CDR3 DNA sequence: TGCGCCAGCAGCTCTGGGCCAGGCGCATCTATGACCTTC. The V and J genes are TRBV5-1 and TRBJ1-2; D is uncertain. The CDR3 runs 13 residues. The germline V and J ends were trimmed by 3 bases and 14 bases, with 20 bases remaining between them. Germline lookup yields CDR1 SGHRS and CDR2 YFSETQ.

V gene TRBV11-2 combines with J gene TRBJ2-3; D uncertain. CDR1 and CDR2 from the germline V gene are SGHAT and FQNNGV. This CDR3 contains 14 residues. With 6 bases removed from V and 2 bases from J, the gap between germline ends came to 12 bases. Here the CDR3 reads CASRPVSYTDTQYF. The CDR3 DNA reads as TGTGCCAGCAGGCCGGTCTCCTACACAGATACGCAGTATTTT.

V usage is TRBV6-1 and J usage is TRBJ1-2; 7 bases match TRBD1. The CDR3 covers 14 residues. Trimming cost V 7 bases and J 3 bases; bases outside gene matches: 8. Germline CDR1 and CDR2: MNHNS and SASEGT. CDR3 sequence (DNA): TGTGCCAGCAAAAGGAACAGGGGTGACTATGGCTACACCTTC. Its translation: CASKRNRGDYGYTF.

In DNA, the CDR3 is TGTGCCAGCAGAGGACTAGCGGGAAACACCGGGGAGCTGTTTTTT. Translating gives CASRGLAGNTGELFF. The V and J genes are TRBV6-4 and TRBJ2-2; 12 bases are a match to TRBD2. The J segment lost 2 bases and the V segment lost 6 bases, leaving 1 base of the junction unmatched. Germline V gives CDR1 MRHNA, CDR2 SNTAGT. The CDR3 has 15 amino acids.

This sequence joins TRBV7-6 and TRBJ2-1; TRBD2 matches 8 bases. Losses at the gene ends were 3 bases for V and 6 bases for J; bases not matched to a gene: 7. The CDR3 is made up of 15 amino acids. From germline, CDR1 is SGHVS and CDR2 FNYEAQ. CDR3 loop: CASSFSGRNGNEQFF. As DNA, the CDR3 is TGTGCCAGCAGCTTCAGCGGGAGAAACGGCAATGAGCAGTTCTTC.

This chain uses TRBV6-1 with TRBJ2-5; 12 nucleotides align to TRBD2. This CDR3 is built from 14 residues. Losses at the gene ends were 11 bases for V and 4 bases for J; bases not matched to a gene: 8. The germline gives CDR1 MNHNS, CDR2 SASEGT. In DNA, the CDR3 is TGTGCCGACGGGGGGGGACTAGCGGGAGAGACCCAGTACTTC. Amino acid sequence: CADGGGLAGETQYF.

The chain employs TRBV7-2 and TRBJ2-7, with 9 nucleotides matching TRBD1. Trimming took 7 bases from V and 4 from J; bases not matched to a gene: 8. Germline CDR1 reads SGHTA; CDR2 reads FQGNSA. CDR3 length: 14 amino acids. CDR3 bases: TGTGCCAGCATCCCCGGGACAGGGCCTTACGAGCAGTACTTC. This encodes CASIPGTGPYEQYF.

The chain employs TRBV29-1 and TRBJ1-2; maybe TRBD1 (5 bases). The CDR3 contains 12 residues. The V gene lost 7 bases and the J gene lost 2 bases, with 11 bases spanning the gap. Germline V gene data show CDR1 as SQVTM and CDR2 as ANQGSEA. CDR3 DNA sequence: TGCAGCGCCATGACAGAAAACTATGGCTACACCTTC. It translates to CSAMTENYGYTF.

CDR3: CASSEKYRVRGGNEQFF. The CDR3 DNA reads TGTGCCAGCTCAGAAAAATACAGGGTACGGGGCGGCAATGAGCAGTTCTTC. This sequence joins TRBV18 and TRBJ2-1; D is perhaps TRBD1 (6 bases). Deletions cut 5 bases from V and 6 bases from J, with 23 bases between. Germline V gene sequence: CDR1 KGHSH, CDR2 LQKENI. This CDR3 region has 17 residues. Variable domain in full (rest from reference TRBV18 and TRBJ2-1): NAGVMQNPRHLVRRRGQEARLRCSPMKGHSHVYWYRQLPEEGLKFMVYLQKENIIDESGMPKERFSAEFPKEGPSILRIQQVVRGDSAAYFCASSEKYRVRGGNEQFFGPGTRLTVL.

The chain uses TRBV7-9 and TRBJ1-3, with TRBD1 identical over 9 bases. Looked up from germline, CDR1 is SEHNR and CDR2 is FQNEAQ (reference sequence). V gave up 5 bases and J gave up 4 bases; unmatched junction bases: 3. This CDR3 is built from 14 residues. Here the CDR3 DNA reads TGTGCCAGCAGCCAACAGGGGGCAGGAAACACCATATATTTT. This gives the protein CASSQQGAGNTIYF.

This chain uses TRBV27 with TRBJ2-1; TRBD2 aligns across 14 bases. Losses at the gene ends were 4 bases for V and 8 bases for J; bases not matched to a gene: 10. Germline-derived CDR1 and CDR2 are MNHEY and SMNVEV (reference sequence). The length of the CDR3 is 17 residues. The CDR3 region is CASSSKPGLAGVYEQFF. The CDR3 region has the DNA TGTGCCAGCAGTTCAAAACCGGGACTAGCGGGAGTATATGAGCAGTTCTTC.

The chain combines TRBV11-2 with TRBJ1-2; possibly TRBD1 for D (5 bases). The V end was cut by 3 bases, the J end by 6 bases, with 11 bases between. Germline CDR1 reads SGHAT; CDR2 reads FQNNGV. The length of the CDR3 is 13 residues. CDR3 in amino acids: CASSFTGRHGYTF. In nucleotides, the CDR3 is TGTGCCAGCAGCTTCACAGGAAGGCATGGCTACACCTTC.

This clone was seen just once. The V and J genes are TRBV6-1 and TRBJ1-5, with TRBD1 matching over 7 bases. Germline assignment: CDR1 MNHNS and CDR2 SASEGT. V dropped 2 bases and J dropped 7; count of bases not matched to a gene: 11. The CDR3 is 16 residues long. This CDR3 reads CASSEPDREIGQPQHF. CDR3 nucleotides: TGTGCCAGCAGTGAACCCGACAGGGAGATAGGGCAGCCCCAGCATTTT.

The genes are TRBV9 and TRBJ2-1, with a possible D match to TRBD2 (6 bases). V was cut by 3 bases and J by 4 bases, with 8 bases left in between. This CDR3 is built from 13 residues. From germline, CDR1 is SGDLS and CDR2 YYNGEE. The CDR3 here is CASSAGLYNEQFF. As DNA, the CDR3 is TGTGCCAGCAGCGCGGGACTTTACAATGAGCAGTTCTTC.

V usage is TRBV5-4 and J usage is TRBJ1-1; D ambiguous. The CDR3 covers 14 residues. Germline CDR1 and CDR2: SGHNT and YYREEE (reference sequence). The V and J ends lost 4 bases and 1 base respectively, with 11 bases between them. The CDR3 DNA sequence: TGTGCCAGCAGCCTAAAAACGGGGAACACTGAAGCTTTCTTT. Protein product: CASSLKTGNTEAFF.

This chain links TRBV19 with TRBJ2-7; TRBD2 is a possible D gene (6 bases). The CDR3 spans 15 residues. V lost 0 bases, J lost 4 bases, and 13 bases lay in between. Per germline, CDR1 LNHDA and CDR2 SQIVND (reference sequence). The CDR3 here is CASSIETGLSYEQYF. DNA for the CDR3: TGTGCCAGTAGTATAGAAACTGGACTATCATACGAGCAGTACTTC.

The chain carries TRBV5-4 and TRBJ2-1; D gene ambiguous. This CDR3 contains 13 residues. V was trimmed by 5 bases and J by 5 bases, leaving 11 bases between them. Germline CDR1 and CDR2: SGHNT and YYREEE (reference sequence). The DNA of the CDR3 is TGTGCCAGCAGTCGTAATGCTAACAATGAGCAGTTCTTC. It encodes CASSRNANNEQFF. Complete variable domain (other parts from reference TRBV5-4 and TRBJ2-1): ETGVTQSPTHLIKTRGQQVTLRCSSQSGHNTVSWYQQALGQGPQFIFQYYREEENGRGNFPPRFSGLQFPNYSSELNVNALELDDSALYLCASSRNANNEQFFGPGTRLTVL.

The rearrangement links TRBV10-1 to TRBJ2-1; the D gene is possibly TRBD1 (5 bases). The CDR3 extends over 15 amino acids. V was clipped by 2 bases and J by 4 bases, with 12 bases between them. Germline values: CDR1 WNHNN, CDR2 SYGVQD (reference sequence). DNA for the CDR3: TGCGCCAGCAGTGAGATTGGTGACAGTTACAATGAGCAGTTCTTC. It is translated as CASSEIGDSYNEQFF.

The chain joins TRBV5-1 to TRBJ2-7; tentatively, D is TRBD2 (6 bases). The CDR3 sequence is 15 residues long. Germline V gives CDR1 SGHRS, CDR2 YFSETQ. V shed 5 bases and J shed 0 bases, with 15 bases lying between them. The CDR3 sequence: CASRPRGSNSYEQYF. For the CDR3, the DNA is TGCGCCAGCAGACCGCGGGGCAGTAACTCCTACGAGCAGTACTTC.

The chain has TRBV27 and TRBJ1-2, with TRBD1 matching 8 bases. The CDR3 is 17 residues long. V was clipped by 5 bases and J by 5 bases; unmatched bases: 16. Germline V gene lookup returns CDR1 MNHEY and CDR2 SMNVEV (reference sequence). This chain's CDR3 is CASSRQPSGQGVYGYTF. DNA of the CDR3: TGTGCCAGCAGTCGTCAGCCCTCAGGACAGGGAGTATATGGCTACACCTTC.

The CDR3 nucleotides read TGTGCCACAGGGCCTACCTACGAGCAGTACTTC. Translated: CATGPTYEQYF. The V gene is TRBV28, the J gene TRBJ2-7; perhaps TRBD1 as D (5 bases). The CDR3 has 11 residues. Germline loops: CDR1 MDHEN, CDR2 SYDVKM. V lost 10 bases and J 2 bases, leaving 9 bases between the germline ends.

This chain connects TRBV7-9 to TRBJ2-1, with D perhaps matching TRBD1 (5 bases). V lost 5 bases to trimming and J lost 8 bases, with 13 bases between them. Germline CDR1 and CDR2: SEHNR and FQNEAQ (reference sequence). The CDR3 has 13 residues. The CDR3 region is CASSSDSAYEQFF. Written as DNA, the CDR3 is TGTGCCAGCAGCAGTGACAGTGCTTATGAGCAGTTCTTC. Based on the CDR3 plus reference TRBV7-9 and TRBJ2-1, the full variable domain is DTGVSQNPRHKITKRGQNVTFRCDPISEHNRLYWYRQTLGQGPEFLTYFQNEAQLEKSRLLSDRFSAERPKGSFSTLEIQRTEQGDSAMYLCASSSDSAYEQFFGPGTRLTVL.